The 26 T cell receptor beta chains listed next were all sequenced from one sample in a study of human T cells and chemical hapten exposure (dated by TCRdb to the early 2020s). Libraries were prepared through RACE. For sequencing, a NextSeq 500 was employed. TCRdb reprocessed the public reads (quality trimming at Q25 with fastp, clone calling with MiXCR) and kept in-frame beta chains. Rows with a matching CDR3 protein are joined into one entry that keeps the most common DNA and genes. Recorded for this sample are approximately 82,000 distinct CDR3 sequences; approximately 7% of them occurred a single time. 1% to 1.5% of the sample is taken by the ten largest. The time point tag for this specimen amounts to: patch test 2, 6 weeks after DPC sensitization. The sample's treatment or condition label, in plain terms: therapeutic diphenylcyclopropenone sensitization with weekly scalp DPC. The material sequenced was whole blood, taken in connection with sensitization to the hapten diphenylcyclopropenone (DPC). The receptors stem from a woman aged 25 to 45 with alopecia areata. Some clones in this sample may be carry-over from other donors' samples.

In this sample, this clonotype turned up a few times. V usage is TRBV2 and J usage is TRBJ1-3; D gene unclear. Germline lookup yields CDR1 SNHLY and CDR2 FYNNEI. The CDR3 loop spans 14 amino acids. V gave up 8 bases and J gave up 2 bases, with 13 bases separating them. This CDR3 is CASRPLVTGNTIYF. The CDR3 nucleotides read TGTGCCAGCCGTCCTTTGGTAACTGGAAACACCATATATTTT.

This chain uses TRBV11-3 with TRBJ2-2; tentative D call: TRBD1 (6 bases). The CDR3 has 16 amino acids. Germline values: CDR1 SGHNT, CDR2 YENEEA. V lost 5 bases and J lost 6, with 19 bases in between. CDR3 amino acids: CASSRFGQGKAGELFF. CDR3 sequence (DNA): TGTGCCAGCAGCCGATTTGGCCAGGGGAAGGCCGGGGAGCTGTTTTTT.

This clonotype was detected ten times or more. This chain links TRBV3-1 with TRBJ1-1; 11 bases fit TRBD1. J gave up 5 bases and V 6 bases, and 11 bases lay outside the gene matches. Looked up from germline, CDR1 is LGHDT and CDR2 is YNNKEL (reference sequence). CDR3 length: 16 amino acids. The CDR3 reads CASSYTLDRGRTEAFF. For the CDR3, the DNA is TGTGCCAGCAGTTATACCCTGGACAGGGGGCGGACTGAAGCTTTCTTT.

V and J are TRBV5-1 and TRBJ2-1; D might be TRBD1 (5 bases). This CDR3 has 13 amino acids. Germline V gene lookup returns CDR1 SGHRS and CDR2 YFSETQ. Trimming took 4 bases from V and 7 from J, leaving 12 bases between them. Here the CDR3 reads CASSPRQKNEQFF. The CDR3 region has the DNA TGCGCCAGCAGCCCCCGACAGAAAAATGAGCAGTTCTTC.

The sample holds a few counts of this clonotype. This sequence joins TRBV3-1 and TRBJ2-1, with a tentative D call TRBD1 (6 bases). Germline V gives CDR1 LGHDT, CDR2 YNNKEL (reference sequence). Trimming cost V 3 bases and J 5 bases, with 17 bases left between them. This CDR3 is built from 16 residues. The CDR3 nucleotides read TGTGCCAGCAGCCACGTATCACCCCAGGGGAACAATGAGCAGTTCTTC. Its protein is CASSHVSPQGNNEQFF.

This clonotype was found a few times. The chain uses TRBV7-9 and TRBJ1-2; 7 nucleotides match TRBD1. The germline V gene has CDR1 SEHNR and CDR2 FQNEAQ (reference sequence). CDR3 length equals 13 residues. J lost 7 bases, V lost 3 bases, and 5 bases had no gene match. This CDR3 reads CASSFRQGPGYTF. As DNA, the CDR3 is TGTGCCAGCAGCTTTCGACAGGGACCTGGCTACACCTTC.

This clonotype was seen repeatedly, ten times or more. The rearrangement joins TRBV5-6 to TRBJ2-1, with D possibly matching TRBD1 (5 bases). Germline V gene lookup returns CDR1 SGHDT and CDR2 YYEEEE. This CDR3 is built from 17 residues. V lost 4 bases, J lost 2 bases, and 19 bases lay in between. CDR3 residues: CASSLTWGLRTYNEQFF. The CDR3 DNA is TGTGCCAGCAGCCTGACTTGGGGCCTTAGGACCTACAATGAGCAGTTCTTC.

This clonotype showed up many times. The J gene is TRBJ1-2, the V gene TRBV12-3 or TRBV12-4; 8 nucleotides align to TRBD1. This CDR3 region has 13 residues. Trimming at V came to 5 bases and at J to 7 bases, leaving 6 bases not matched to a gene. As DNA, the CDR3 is TGTGCCAGCAGTCCCCGGGACAGGCGTGGCTACACCTTC. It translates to CASSPRDRRGYTF.

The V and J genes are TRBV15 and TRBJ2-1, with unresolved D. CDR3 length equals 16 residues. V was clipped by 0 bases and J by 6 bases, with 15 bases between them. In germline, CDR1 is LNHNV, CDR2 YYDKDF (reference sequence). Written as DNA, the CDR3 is TGTGCCACCAGCAGAGATCGTTTGGTGTTTGGCAATGAGCAGTTCTTC. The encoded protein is CATSRDRLVFGNEQFF.

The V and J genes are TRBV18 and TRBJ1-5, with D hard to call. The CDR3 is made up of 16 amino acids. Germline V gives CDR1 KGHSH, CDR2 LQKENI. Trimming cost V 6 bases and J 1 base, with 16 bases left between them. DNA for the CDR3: TGTGCCAGCTCCGGTGGCGGCAGAGGAAGCAATCAGCCCCAGCATTTT. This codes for CASSGGGRGSNQPQHF. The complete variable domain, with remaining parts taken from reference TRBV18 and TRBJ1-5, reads NAGVMQNPRHLVRRRGQEARLRCSPMKGHSHVYWYRQLPEEGLKFMVYLQKENIIDESGMPKERFSAEFPKEGPSILRIQQVVRGDSAAYFCASSGGGRGSNQPQHFGDGTRLSIL.

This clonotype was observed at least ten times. The CDR3 here is CASNLRVNTEAFF. For the CDR3, the DNA is TGTGCTTCAAATCTCCGAGTGAACACTGAAGCTTTCTTT. The V gene is TRBV12-3 or TRBV12-4, the J gene TRBJ1-1; D gene uncertain. The CDR3 sequence is 13 residues long.

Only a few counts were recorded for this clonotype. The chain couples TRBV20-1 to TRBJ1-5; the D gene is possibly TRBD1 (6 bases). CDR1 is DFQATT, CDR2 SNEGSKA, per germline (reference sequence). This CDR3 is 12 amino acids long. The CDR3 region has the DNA TGCAGCGGACACAGGGCGGGTCAGCCCCAGCATTTT. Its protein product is CSGHRAGQPQHF.

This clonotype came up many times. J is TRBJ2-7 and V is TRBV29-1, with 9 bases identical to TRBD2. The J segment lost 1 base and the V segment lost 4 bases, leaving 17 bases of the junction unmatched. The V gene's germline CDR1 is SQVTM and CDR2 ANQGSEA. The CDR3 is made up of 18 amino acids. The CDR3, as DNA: TGCAGCGTTGTAGCCGGGCCGACGAGCGGGGGGCCATCCTACGAGCAGTACTTC. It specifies CSVVAGPTSGGPSYEQYF.

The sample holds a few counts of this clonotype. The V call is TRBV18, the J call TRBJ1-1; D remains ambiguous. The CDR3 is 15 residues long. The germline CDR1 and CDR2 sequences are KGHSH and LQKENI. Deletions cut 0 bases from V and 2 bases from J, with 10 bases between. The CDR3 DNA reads TGTGCCAGCTCACCACCAGACACTTATAACACTGAAGCTTTCTTT. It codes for CASSPPDTYNTEAFF.

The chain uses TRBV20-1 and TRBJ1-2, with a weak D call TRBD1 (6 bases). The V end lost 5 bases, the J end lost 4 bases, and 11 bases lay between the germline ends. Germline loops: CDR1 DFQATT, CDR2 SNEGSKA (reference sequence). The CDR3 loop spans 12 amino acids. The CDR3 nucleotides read TGCAGTGCTGTTCTGGACAGCTATGGCTACACCTTC. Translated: CSAVLDSYGYTF.

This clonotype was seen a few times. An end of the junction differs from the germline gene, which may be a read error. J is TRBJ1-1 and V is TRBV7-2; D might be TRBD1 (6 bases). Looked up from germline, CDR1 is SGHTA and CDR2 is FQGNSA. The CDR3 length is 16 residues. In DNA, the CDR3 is TGTGCCAGCAGCCAACAGGGAACCCAGGTGAACGCTGAAGCTTTCTTT. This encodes CASSQQGTQVNAEAFF.

CDR3 amino acids: CAIINRDRGHTEAFF. DNA of the CDR3: TGTGCCATCATCAACCGGGACAGGGGGCACACTGAAGCTTTCTTT. The chain is built from TRBV10-3 and TRBJ1-1, with 12 bases aligning to TRBD1. The CDR3 extends over 15 amino acids. The germline gives CDR1 ENHRY, CDR2 SYGVKD. The J segment lost 3 bases and the V segment lost 7 bases, leaving 6 bases of the junction unmatched.

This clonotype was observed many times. CDR3 DNA sequence: TGTGCCAGCAGCTTAGTAGGACAGGGATTTGGGGCCAACGTCCTGACTTTC. This translates into CASSLVGQGFGANVLTF. V is TRBV7-6 and J is TRBJ2-6, with 8 bases fitting TRBD1. V shed 1 base, J shed 3 bases, and the junction held 5 bases outside the gene matches. This CDR3 has 17 residues. Germline CDR1 is SGHVS and CDR2 is FNYEAQ.

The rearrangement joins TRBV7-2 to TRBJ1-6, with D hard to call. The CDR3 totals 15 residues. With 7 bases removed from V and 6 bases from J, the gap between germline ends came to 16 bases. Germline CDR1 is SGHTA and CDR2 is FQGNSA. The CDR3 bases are TGTGCCAGCAACGCCGCCGGTATAACTAATTCACCCCTCCACTTT. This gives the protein CASNAAGITNSPLHF.

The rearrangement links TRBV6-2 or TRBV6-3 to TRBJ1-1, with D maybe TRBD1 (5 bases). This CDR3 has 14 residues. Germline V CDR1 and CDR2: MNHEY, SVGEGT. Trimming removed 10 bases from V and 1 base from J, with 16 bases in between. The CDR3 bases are TGTGCCACAGGGTGGGCCTCACCGAACACTGAAGCTTTCTTT. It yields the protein CATGWASPNTEAFF.

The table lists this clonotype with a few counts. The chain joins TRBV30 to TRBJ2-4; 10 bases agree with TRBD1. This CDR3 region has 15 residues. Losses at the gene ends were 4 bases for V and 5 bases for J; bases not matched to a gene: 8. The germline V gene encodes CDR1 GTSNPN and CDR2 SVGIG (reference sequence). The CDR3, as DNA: TGTGCCTGGAACCGACATGACAGGGGGCAAAACATTCAGTACTTC. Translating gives CAWNRHDRGQNIQYF.

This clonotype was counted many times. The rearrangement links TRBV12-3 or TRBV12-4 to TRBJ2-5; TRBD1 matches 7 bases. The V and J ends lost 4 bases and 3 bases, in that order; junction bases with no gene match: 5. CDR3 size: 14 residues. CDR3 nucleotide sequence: TGTGCCAGCAGTTCGTGGGACAGAAAAGAGACCCAGTACTTC. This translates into CASSSWDRKETQYF.

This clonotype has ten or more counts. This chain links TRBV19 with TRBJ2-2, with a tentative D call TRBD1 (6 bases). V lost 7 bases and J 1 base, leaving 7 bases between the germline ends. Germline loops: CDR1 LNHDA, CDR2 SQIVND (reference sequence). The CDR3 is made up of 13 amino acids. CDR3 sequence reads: CASTTGNTGELFF. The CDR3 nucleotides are TGTGCCAGTACGACAGGGAACACCGGGGAGCTGTTTTTT.

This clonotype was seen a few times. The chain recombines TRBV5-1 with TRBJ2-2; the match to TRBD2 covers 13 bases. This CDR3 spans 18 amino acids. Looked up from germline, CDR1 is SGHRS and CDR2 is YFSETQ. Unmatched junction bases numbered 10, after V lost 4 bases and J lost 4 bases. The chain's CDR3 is CASSDSYGLAGVTGELFF. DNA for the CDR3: TGCGCCAGCAGCGACTCCTACGGACTAGCGGGAGTCACCGGGGAGCTGTTTTTT.

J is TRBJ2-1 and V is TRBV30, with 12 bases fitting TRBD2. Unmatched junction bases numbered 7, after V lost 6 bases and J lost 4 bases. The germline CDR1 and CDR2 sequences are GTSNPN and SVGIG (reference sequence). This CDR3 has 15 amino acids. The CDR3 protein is CACASGGAEYNEQFF. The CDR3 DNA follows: TGTGCCTGTGCTAGCGGGGGGGCGGAATACAATGAGCAGTTCTTC.

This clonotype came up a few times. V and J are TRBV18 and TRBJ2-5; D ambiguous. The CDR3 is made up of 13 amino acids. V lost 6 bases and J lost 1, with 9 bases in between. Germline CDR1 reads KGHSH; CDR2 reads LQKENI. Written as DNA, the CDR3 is TGTGCCAGCTCCAGAGGCGCCCAAGAGACCCAGTACTTC. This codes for CASSRGAQETQYF. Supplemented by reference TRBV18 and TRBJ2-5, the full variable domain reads NAGVMQNPRHLVRRRGQEARLRCSPMKGHSHVYWYRQLPEEGLKFMVYLQKENIIDESGMPKERFSAEFPKEGPSILRIQQVVRGDSAAYFCASSRGAQETQYFGPGTRLLVL.